This T cell receptor beta chain was recovered during a study of blood T cell repertoires in COVID-19. Study-wide background: Both acute and convalescent COVID-19 samples were obtained from the United States, Italy and Spain. PBMCs, B-cell-depleted T cells, or T cells were the source of the cDNA or gDNA that made up the material.

Looked up from germline, CDR1 is WSHSY and CDR2 is SAAADI. The CDR3 loop spans 12 amino acids. V lost 3 bases and J 6 bases, leaving 9 bases between the germline ends. How the authors handled the data: Estimates of nucleated cell counts were drawn from the amplification of reference gene primers. Generated by immunoSEQ multiplex PCR, the TCRdb table keeps only in-frame clones and is missing some. That table furnishes V, J and clone size, whereas the DNA furnished D and trimming. The sample shows more than 70,000 clones, about 89% of them seen only once. The sequence was collected from a man in his fifties or sixties with acute or convalescent COVID-19. The chain is built from TRBV10-2 and TRBJ2-7; D uncertain. The sequencing input was peripheral blood. This CDR3 is CASSDMVGEQYV. The CDR3 DNA reads as TGCGCCAGCAGTGATATGGTCGGCGAGCAGTACGTC.